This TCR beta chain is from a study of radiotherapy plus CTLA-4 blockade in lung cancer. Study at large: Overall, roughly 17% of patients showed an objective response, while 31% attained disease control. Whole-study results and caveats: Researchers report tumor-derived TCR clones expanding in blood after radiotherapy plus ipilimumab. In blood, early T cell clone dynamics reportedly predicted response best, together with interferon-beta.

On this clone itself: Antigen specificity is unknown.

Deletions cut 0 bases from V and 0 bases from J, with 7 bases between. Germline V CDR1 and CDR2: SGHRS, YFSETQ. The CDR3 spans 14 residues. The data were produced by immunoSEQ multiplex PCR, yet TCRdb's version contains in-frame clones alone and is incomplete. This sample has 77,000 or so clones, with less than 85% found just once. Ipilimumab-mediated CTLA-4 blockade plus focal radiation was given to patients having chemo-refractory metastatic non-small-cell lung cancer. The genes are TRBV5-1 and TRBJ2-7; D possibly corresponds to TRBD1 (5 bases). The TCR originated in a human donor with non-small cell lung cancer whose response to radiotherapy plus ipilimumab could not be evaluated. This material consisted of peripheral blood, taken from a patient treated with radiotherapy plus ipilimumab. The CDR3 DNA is TGCGCCAGCAGCTTGGACAGGAGCTCCTACGAGCAGTACTTC. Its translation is CASSLDRSSYEQYF.